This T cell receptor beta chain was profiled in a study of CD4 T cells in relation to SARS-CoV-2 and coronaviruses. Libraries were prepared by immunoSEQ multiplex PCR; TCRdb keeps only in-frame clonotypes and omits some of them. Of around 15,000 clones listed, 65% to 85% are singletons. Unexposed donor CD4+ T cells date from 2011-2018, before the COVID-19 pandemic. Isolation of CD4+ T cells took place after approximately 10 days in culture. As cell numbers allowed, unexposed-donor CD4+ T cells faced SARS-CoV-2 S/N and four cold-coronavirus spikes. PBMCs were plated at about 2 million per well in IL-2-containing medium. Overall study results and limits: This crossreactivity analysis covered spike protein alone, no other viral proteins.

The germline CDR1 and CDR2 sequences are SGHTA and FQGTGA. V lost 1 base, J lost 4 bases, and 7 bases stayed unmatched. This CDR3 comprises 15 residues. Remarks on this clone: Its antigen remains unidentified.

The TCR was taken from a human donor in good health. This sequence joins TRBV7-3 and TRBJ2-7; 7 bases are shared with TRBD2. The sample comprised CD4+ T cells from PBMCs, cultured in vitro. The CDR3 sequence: CASSLNGGGTYEQYF. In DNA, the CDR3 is TGTGCCAGCAGCTTAAACGGGGGAGGGACTTACGAGCAGTACTTC.